The 4 T cell receptor beta chains reported below all come from one sample, sequenced in a study of blood T cell repertoires in COVID-19. TCRdb's copy holds only in-frame clones and misses some; the assay was immunoSEQ multiplex PCR. The sample lists about 230,000 clones; roughly 85% were seen once. The sequenced material came from peripheral blood. The receptors were gathered from a woman between 65 and 79 years old with active or convalescent COVID-19.

The V and J genes are TRBV28 and TRBJ1-4; TRBD1 matches at 7 bases. From germline, CDR1 is MDHEN and CDR2 SYDVKM. Trimming cost V 3 bases and J 8 bases; bases outside gene matches: 12. This CDR3 comprises 16 residues. CDR3 bases: TGTGCCAGCAGTTTGACAGGGAGAATTCTGGTCGAAAAACTGTTTTTT. Its protein product is CASSLTGRILVEKLFF. Using reference TRBV28 and TRBJ1-4 for the parts outside the CDR3, the full variable domain is DVKVTQSSRYLVKRTGEKVFLECVQDMDHENMFWYRQDPGLGLRLIYFSYDVKMKEKGDIPEGYSVSREKKERFSLILESASTNQTSMYLCASSLTGRILVEKLFFGSGTQLSVL.

This clone appeared a single time. The chain recombines TRBV11-3 with TRBJ2-1; 14 nucleotides line up with TRBD2. The germline V gene has CDR1 SGHNT and CDR2 YENEEA. V was pared by 4 bases and J by 12 bases, with 5 bases of the junction left unmatched. The CDR3 length is 14 residues. CDR3 sequence reads: CASSWGLAGERQFF. The CDR3 DNA is TGTGCCAGCAGCTGGGGACTAGCGGGAGAAAGGCAGTTCTTC.

This clone was found once. V is TRBV15 and J is TRBJ1-5; 8 positions agree with TRBD1. Germline V CDR1 and CDR2: LNHNV, YYDKDF (reference sequence). The V segment lost 5 bases and the J segment 7 bases; nucleotides outside the gene matches: 13. The CDR3 consists of 16 residues. In nucleotides, the CDR3 is TGTGCCACCAGCCAAAACCCCCAGGGGGCAGGGCAGCCCCAGCATTTT. Translating gives CATSQNPQGAGQPQHF.

V gene TRBV5-8 combines with J gene TRBJ1-1; D unresolved. Trimming left V 1 base short and J 2 bases short, with 9 bases between. This CDR3 region has 14 residues. The germline V gene has CDR1 SGHTS and CDR2 YDEGEE. As DNA, the CDR3 is TGTGCCAGCAGCTTGTGGCGGGAAAACACTGAAGCTTTCTTT. Encoded protein: CASSLWRENTEAFF.